These 20 T cell receptor beta chains originate from one sample sequenced in a study of PD-1 blockade in classical Hodgkin lymphoma. Noted time point: cycle 4 day 1 (C4D1), after about 6 weeks of nivolumab. There was relapse after autologous stem cell transplantation in every patient, and there was variation in brentuximab vedotin exposure. Using immunoSEQ multiplex PCR, the repertoire was profiled, and TCRdb retains in-frame clones only, with some absent. Seen here are around 93,000 clones, over 75% observed once, and the top ten hold less than 10%. The specimen was peripheral blood mononuclear cells (PBMCs), collected before the fourth cycle of nivolumab. Every receptor here comes from a human donor with classical Hodgkin lymphoma.

The chain recombines TRBV5-4 with TRBJ2-3; D ambiguous. V was cut by 4 bases and J by 3 bases, with 12 bases left in between. The CDR3 spans 14 residues. CDR1 and CDR2 from the germline V gene are SGHNT and YYREEE (reference sequence). DNA for the CDR3: TGTGCCAGCAGCGAAAAGGGCGGTACAGATACGCAGTATTTT. Its translation is CASSEKGGTDTQYF.

This rearrangement joins TRBV9 to TRBJ2-4; D remains ambiguous. V gave up 5 bases and J gave up 1 base, with 7 bases separating them. The CDR3 is 13 amino acids. Germline values: CDR1 SGDLS, CDR2 YYNGEE. In nucleotides, the CDR3 is TGTGCCAGCAGTGGGCCGGCCAAAAACATTCAGTACTTC. It translates to CASSGPAKNIQYF.

The chain recombines TRBV28 with TRBJ2-2; possibly TRBD2 for D (6 bases). V lost 6 bases and J 5 bases, leaving 19 bases between the germline ends. Germline V gene data show CDR1 as MDHEN and CDR2 as SYDVKM. The CDR3 extends over 16 amino acids. CDR3 in DNA: TGTGCCAGCAGCCTCCCGTTTGGGGCGGGGACCGGGGAGCTGTTTTTT. It encodes CASSLPFGAGTGELFF.

This chain uses TRBV18 with TRBJ1-1; no reliable D call. Germline V gives CDR1 KGHSH, CDR2 LQKENI. V was trimmed by 2 bases and J by 4 bases, leaving 11 bases between them. The CDR3 totals 14 residues. The CDR3 sequence: CASSPELGGTEAFF. CDR3 coding DNA: TGTGCCAGCTCACCAGAACTGGGTGGCACTGAAGCTTTCTTT.

The chain recombines TRBV11-2 with TRBJ2-7; no definite D call. The CDR3 is 14 amino acids. V lost 3 bases and J 3 bases, leaving 12 bases between the germline ends. Germline CDR1 is SGHAT and CDR2 is FQNNGV. The CDR3 nucleotides read TGTGCCAGCAGCTTCGCCCCAGGAGACTACGAGCAGTACTTC. It specifies CASSFAPGDYEQYF.

V usage is TRBV28 and J usage is TRBJ1-2, with D possibly matching TRBD1 (5 bases). V lost 3 bases and J lost 4, with 12 bases in between. Germline V gene lookup returns CDR1 MDHEN and CDR2 SYDVKM. CDR3 length: 14 residues. The CDR3 DNA is TGTGCCAGCAGTTTGGACATCCGGGCCTATGGCTACACCTTC. Residues: CASSLDIRAYGYTF.

The chain uses TRBV6-6 and TRBJ1-1; TRBD1 is a possible D gene (5 bases). This CDR3 has 12 amino acids. Trimming shortened V by 6 bases and J by 4 bases, and 9 bases separated the two germline ends. Germline CDR1 MNHNY, CDR2 SVGAGI (reference sequence). CDR3 coding DNA: TGTGCCAGCAGGTCAGGGTCCACTGAAGCTTTCTTT. Amino acids: CASRSGSTEAFF.

V gene TRBV2 combines with J gene TRBJ2-3; D unresolved. CDR1 is SNHLY and CDR2 is FYNNEI in the germline V gene. The CDR3 has 15 amino acids. Deletions cut 1 base from V and 0 bases from J, with 8 bases between. CDR3 sequence (DNA): TGTGCCAGCAGTGAAGAGGTTTCCAGCACAGATACGCAGTATTTT. Translated: CASSEEVSSTDTQYF.

The J gene is TRBJ1-4, the V gene TRBV13; tentative D call: TRBD1 (5 bases). Germline V gene lookup returns CDR1 PRHDT and CDR2 FYEKMQ (reference sequence). Trimming left V 3 bases short and J 7 bases short, with 6 bases between. The CDR3 has 12 residues. The CDR3 DNA follows: TGTGCCAGCAGCTTGGGGGGTGAAAAACTGTTTTTT. It is translated as CASSLGGEKLFF.

Only a few counts were recorded for this clone. The gene calls are TRBV19 and TRBJ1-3; possibly TRBD1 for D (6 bases). The CDR3 has 14 residues. V lost 3 bases and J 7 bases, leaving 13 bases between the germline ends. From germline, CDR1 is LNHDA and CDR2 SQIVND (reference sequence). The CDR3: CASSIVYRENTIYF. The CDR3 DNA sequence: TGTGCCAGTAGTATTGTTTACAGGGAGAACACCATATATTTT.

CDR3 in amino acids: CASSLGATRGRGQPQHF. The CDR3 DNA sequence: TGTGCCAGCAGCTTAGGGGCTACGAGGGGACGGGGACAGCCCCAGCATTTT. The rearrangement joins TRBV7-8 to TRBJ1-5, with D maybe TRBD1 (5 bases). The CDR3 totals 17 residues. Germline V gene data show CDR1 as SGHVS and CDR2 as FQNEAQ. Trimming shortened V by 1 base and J by 7 bases, and 20 bases separated the two germline ends. Full variable domain (missing parts from reference TRBV7-8 and TRBJ1-5): GAGVSQSPRYKVAKRGQDVALRCDPISGHVSLFWYQQALGQGPEFLTYFQNEAQLDKSGLPSDRFFAERPEGSVSTLKIQRTQQEDSAVYLCASSLGATRGRGQPQHFGDGTRLSIL.

This clone was detected a few times. This chain connects TRBV6-5 to TRBJ1-6; D call uncertain. With 10 bases removed from V and 7 bases from J, the gap between germline ends came to 14 bases. This CDR3 contains 13 residues. Germline CDR1 MNHEY, CDR2 SVGAGI. CDR3 in DNA: TGTGCCATATCCATCAGTCCGAATTCACCCCTCCACTTT. It encodes CAISISPNSPLHF.

The chain has TRBV4-3 and TRBJ2-7; no firm D call. This CDR3 is built from 14 residues. Germline-derived CDR1 and CDR2 are LGHNA and YSLEER. The germline V and J ends were trimmed by 3 bases and 0 bases, with 9 bases remaining between them. The CDR3 loop is CASSQGSSSYEQYF. The CDR3 region has the DNA TGCGCCAGCAGCCAGGGGTCTAGCTCCTACGAGCAGTACTTC.

The chain combines TRBV19 with TRBJ1-2, with 8 positions matching TRBD1. The junction had 17 bases not matched to a gene; V was cut back by 6 bases and J by 8 bases. This CDR3 is 16 amino acids long. Germline values: CDR1 LNHDA, CDR2 SQIVND (reference sequence). The CDR3 region has the DNA TGTGCCAGTAGGGAGGGCGTCGGACAGGGCGACTCCGGCTACACCTTC. Its translation: CASREGVGQGDSGYTF.

The CDR3 sequence: CASSSTGYNYGYTF. In DNA form, the CDR3 reads TGTGCCAGTAGTTCCACAGGGTACAACTATGGCTACACCTTC. The genes are TRBV19 and TRBJ1-2, with D perhaps matching TRBD1 (6 bases). The V end was cut by 5 bases, the J end by 2 bases, with 12 bases between. This CDR3 region has 14 residues. Looked up from germline, CDR1 is LNHDA and CDR2 is SQIVND (reference sequence).

The chain has TRBV5-6 and TRBJ2-3; the D is unclear. CDR1 is SGHDT, CDR2 YYEEEE, per germline. The length of the CDR3 is 13 residues. V was pared by 3 bases and J by 6 bases, with 11 bases between. The CDR3 sequence is CASSSGFADTQYF. The CDR3 DNA reads as TGTGCCAGCAGCTCCGGCTTCGCGGATACGCAGTATTTT.

This clone appeared a few times. The chain employs TRBV10-3 and TRBJ1-5; TRBD1 matches 8 bases. Trimming removed 8 bases from V and 5 bases from J; junction bases left unmatched: 11. Germline V gene data show CDR1 as ENHRY and CDR2 as SYGVKD. The CDR3 has 15 residues. The CDR3 DNA reads TGTGCCATCGCAAGCCAGGGGGCCGCCGATCAGCCCCAGCATTTT. Translation: CAIASQGAADQPQHF.

J is TRBJ2-2 and V is TRBV5-6; 8 nucleotides align to TRBD1. Germline V gene lookup returns CDR1 SGHDT and CDR2 YYEEEE. V shed 2 bases, J shed 5 bases, and the junction held 5 bases outside the gene matches. This CDR3 region has 15 residues. The CDR3: CASSFGQGWTGELFF. DNA of the CDR3: TGTGCCAGCAGCTTTGGACAGGGTTGGACCGGGGAGCTGTTTTTT.

This clone was observed a few times. The chain links TRBV7-3 to TRBJ1-2, with D uncertain. V lost 4 bases and J 4 bases, leaving 13 bases between the germline ends. CDR1 and CDR2 from the germline V gene are SGHTA and FQGTGA. This CDR3 comprises 14 residues. Here the CDR3 DNA reads TGTGCCAGCAGCTCACGTGACCGGGCCTATGGCTACACCTTC. It is translated as CASSSRDRAYGYTF.

This chain links TRBV6-5 with TRBJ2-3; D is undetermined. V shed 7 bases and J shed 1 base, with 9 bases lying between them. Per germline, CDR1 MNHEY and CDR2 SVGAGI. The CDR3 is 13 amino acids. The CDR3 nucleotides are TGTGCCAGCACCGCCAGACGCACAGATACGCAGTATTTT. This codes for CASTARRTDTQYF.